The 2 T cell receptor beta chains in this list originate from one sample, sequenced in a study of blood T cell repertoires in COVID-19. TCRdb's table, derived via immunoSEQ multiplex PCR, lists solely in-frame clones and lacks some. The profile covers 150,000 to 200,000 clones, with around 81% appearing a single time and 6% taken by the ten largest. Sample: PBMCs or T cells enriched from blood (not recorded which). These receptors all stem from a man aged 35-49 years who had recovered from COVID-19.

This chain links TRBV5-1 with TRBJ2-3, with 9 bases identical to TRBD1. This CDR3 is 14 amino acids long. Germline V lookup: CDR1 SGHRS, CDR2 YFSETQ. V lost 9 bases and J lost 3; bases outside the gene matches: 8. The CDR3 DNA follows: TGCGCCACCGAGGGAGGACAGGGGACAGATACGCAGTATTTT. This encodes CATEGGQGTDTQYF.

This sequence joins TRBV6-5 and TRBJ1-2, with TRBD1 identical over 8 bases. Losses at the gene ends were 5 bases for V and 4 bases for J; bases not matched to a gene: 9. The CDR3 is 15 residues long. Germline assignment: CDR1 MNHEY and CDR2 SVGAGI. DNA of the CDR3: TGTGCCAGCAGTCGACAACAGGGGGGAGCCTATGGCTACACCTTC. Its protein is CASSRQQGGAYGYTF.